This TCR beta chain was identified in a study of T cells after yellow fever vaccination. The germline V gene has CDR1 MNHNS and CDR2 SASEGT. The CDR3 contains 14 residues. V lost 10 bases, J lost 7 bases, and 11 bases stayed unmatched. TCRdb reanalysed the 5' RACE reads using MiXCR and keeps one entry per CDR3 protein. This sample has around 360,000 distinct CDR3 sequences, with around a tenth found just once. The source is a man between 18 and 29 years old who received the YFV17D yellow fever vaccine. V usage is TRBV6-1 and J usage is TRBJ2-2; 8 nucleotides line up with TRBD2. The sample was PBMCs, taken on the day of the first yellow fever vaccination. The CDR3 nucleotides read TGTGCCACAACACCGGGGGGGCGCGTCGGGGAGCTGTTTTTT. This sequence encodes CATTPGGRVGELFF.